Below are 13 T cell receptor beta chains sequenced from a single sample in a study of blood T cell repertoires in COVID-19 (dated by TCRdb to 2018 to 2020). Libraries were made using the immunoSEQ multiplex PCR assay. TCRdb's version of the immuneACCESS table is confined to in-frame rearrangements and falls short of the full clone set. An unresolved V gene accounts for under half of the shortfall where checked; the remainder is of unknown origin. The sample table records about 440,000 clones; 85% to 90% of these occur just once. The ten largest clones take up roughly 4% of the sample. Sequencing was performed on peripheral blood. These TCRs come from a woman in her 30s with acute or convalescent COVID-19.

This clone was observed a single time. V is TRBV6-4 and J is TRBJ1-5; TRBD1 might be the D (6 bases). V was trimmed by 5 bases and J by 3 bases, leaving 17 bases between them. This CDR3 has 16 residues. Germline lookup yields CDR1 MRHNA and CDR2 SNTAGT. The CDR3 DNA is TGTGCCAGCAGTTCGAATCGAGACAGGAACAATCAGCCCCAGCATTTT. Its translation: CASSSNRDRNNQPQHF.

This clone showed up just once. The chain is built from TRBV4-1 and TRBJ2-5; D call uncertain. V was pared by 1 base and J by 4 bases, with 10 bases between. The germline CDR1 and CDR2 sequences are MGHRA and YSYEKL. This CDR3 spans 14 amino acids. CDR3 nucleotide sequence: TGCGCCAGCAGCCAAGTATCCTCAGTAGAGACCCAGTACTTC. Translating it yields CASSQVSSVETQYF.

The J gene is TRBJ1-5, the V gene TRBV2, with TRBD1 matching 9 bases. The length of the CDR3 is 16 residues. Germline CDR1 reads SNHLY; CDR2 reads FYNNEI. The junction had 12 bases not matched to a gene; V was cut back by 6 bases and J by 6 bases. CDR3 loop: CASSRDRVGFGQPQHF. In DNA form, the CDR3 reads TGTGCCAGCAGCCGGGACAGGGTCGGATTTGGTCAGCCCCAGCATTTT.

DNA for the CDR3: TGCAGTGCTAGTTTCGGGGAGGGGTCCCAAGAGACCCAGTACTTC. Translated: CSASFGEGSQETQYF. The chain recombines TRBV20-1 with TRBJ2-5; 7 nucleotides match TRBD2. The germline CDR1 and CDR2 sequences are DFQATT and SNEGSKA (reference sequence). The V gene end was trimmed by 3 bases and the J gene end by 1 base; junction bases not matched to a gene: 8. The CDR3 spans 15 residues.

The V and J genes are TRBV5-6 and TRBJ1-6; D might be TRBD1 (5 bases). Trimming pared 0 bases from V and 7 bases from J, leaving 11 bases between. This CDR3 has 15 residues. CDR1 and CDR2 from the germline V gene are SGHDT and YYEEEE. CDR3 region: CASSLVRVLNSPLHF. The CDR3 DNA reads as TGTGCCAGCAGCTTGGTCAGGGTATTAAATTCACCCCTCCACTTT.

V gene TRBV10-2 combines with J gene TRBJ2-7, with D perhaps TRBD2 (5 bases). The CDR3 has 12 amino acids. CDR1 and CDR2 from the germline V gene are WSHSY and SAAADI. Trimming left V 6 bases short and J 2 bases short, with 8 bases between. Here the CDR3 reads CASSGLTYEQYF. CDR3 DNA: TGCGCCAGCAGCGGACTGACCTACGAGCAGTACTTC.

This chain uses TRBV2 with TRBJ2-5, with a tentative D call TRBD2 (5 bases). V lost 3 bases and J 5 bases, leaving 10 bases between the germline ends. CDR3 length equals 13 residues. Germline V gene data show CDR1 as SNHLY and CDR2 as FYNNEI. The CDR3 DNA follows: TGTGCCAGCAGTGAGCGGCGAGGGGAGACCCAGTACTTC. Its translation is CASSERRGETQYF. Using reference TRBV2 and TRBJ2-5 for the parts outside the CDR3, the full variable domain is EPEVTQTPSHQVTQMGQEVILRCVPISNHLYFYWYRQILGQKVEFLVSFYNNEISEKSEIFDDQFSVERPDGSNFTLKIRSTKLEDSAMYFCASSERRGETQYFGPGTRLLVL.

This rearrangement joins TRBV2 to TRBJ1-3; D is undetermined. The CDR3 has 15 residues. Germline CDR1 and CDR2: SNHLY and FYNNEI. The V end lost 4 bases, the J end lost 4 bases, and 14 bases lay between the germline ends. CDR3 protein: CASSALGLSGNTIYF. CDR3 in DNA: TGTGCCAGCAGTGCGCTCGGTCTTTCCGGAAACACCATATATTTT.

This chain joins TRBV3-1 (or the pseudogene TRBV3-2) and TRBJ2-7; weak D call: TRBD2 (6 bases). Trimming removed 1 base at V and 3 bases at J, with 10 bases between. CDR1 is LGHDT and CDR2 is YNNKEL in the germline V gene (reference sequence). The CDR3 spans 14 residues. The CDR3 region is CASSQAGLLYEQYF. The CDR3 bases are TGTGCCAGCAGCCAAGCGGGACTCCTCTACGAGCAGTACTTC.

The J gene is TRBJ2-7, the V gene TRBV6-1; the match to TRBD1 covers 7 bases. Looked up from germline, CDR1 is MNHNS and CDR2 is SASEGT. Trimming took 3 bases from V and 0 from J; bases not matched to a gene: 8. This CDR3 is 16 amino acids long. The CDR3 region has the DNA TGTGCCAGCAGTGATCCACAGGGGTTAGGCTCCTACGAGCAGTACTTC. The encoded protein is CASSDPQGLGSYEQYF.

This clone has just a few counts. The CDR3 reads CSVIGSRMGYEQYF. The CDR3 nucleotides read TGCAGCGTAATTGGGAGCCGAATGGGTTACGAGCAGTACTTC. The rearrangement joins TRBV29-1 to TRBJ2-7; TRBD2 might be the D (5 bases). V lost 6 bases and J lost 4, with 19 bases in between. The germline V gene encodes CDR1 SQVTM and CDR2 ANQGSEA. The CDR3 is made up of 14 amino acids.

The chain links TRBV9 to TRBJ1-1; D uncertain. CDR1 and CDR2 (germline): SGDLS, YYNGEE. Trimming left V 0 bases short and J 4 bases short, with 10 bases between. CDR3 length: 14 amino acids. In DNA, the CDR3 is TGTGCCAGCAGCGTAGACCCGGGGAGCACTGAAGCTTTCTTT. Amino acids: CASSVDPGSTEAFF.

As regards this clone: Other nucleotide sequences in the sample specify the same CDR3. This chain connects TRBV11-2 to TRBJ2-7; D is perhaps TRBD2 (7 bases). Trimming removed 3 bases from V and 4 bases from J, with 13 bases in between. The CDR3 has 14 amino acids. From germline, CDR1 is SGHAT and CDR2 FQNNGV. CDR3 residues: CASSLGGGAYEQYF. Written as DNA, the CDR3 is TGTGCCAGCAGCTTGGGCGGGGGCGCATACGAGCAGTACTTC.